This T cell receptor beta chain comes out of a study of blood T cell repertoires in COVID-19. Study details: Both acute and convalescent COVID-19 samples were obtained from the United States, Italy and Spain. PBMCs, B-cell-depleted T cells, or T cells provided the cDNA or gDNA that made up the material.

The authors' processing: Cell counts per sample came from amplifying reference gene primers. The data were produced by immunoSEQ multiplex PCR, yet TCRdb's version contains in-frame clones alone and is incomplete. Clone size and the V and J calls come from that table; the DNA yielded D and trimming. The repertoire includes over 90,000 clones, about 89% of them detected once, and around 3.7% sits in the top ten. The sample was peripheral blood. This clonotype was sampled from a woman between 55 and 75 years old with acute or convalescent COVID-19.

The CDR3 sequence: CASSLGQGYNEQFF. The DNA of the CDR3 is TGTGCCAGCAGTTTGGGTCAGGGCTACAATGAGCAGTTCTTC. The gene calls are TRBV27 and TRBJ2-1, with a tentative D call TRBD1 (5 bases). Trimming pared 3 bases from V and 3 bases from J, leaving 9 bases between. CDR1 is MNHEY and CDR2 is SMNVEV in the germline V gene (reference sequence). The CDR3 loop spans 14 amino acids.